This T cell receptor (beta chain) was sequenced during a study of blood T cell repertoires in COVID-19. For the study at large: Researchers got acute and convalescent COVID-19 samples from the United States, Italy and Spain. T cells, B-cell-depleted T cells, or PBMCs provided the cDNA or gDNA that served as material.

This clone was counted at least ten times. The V end lost 0 bases, the J end lost 5 bases, and 10 bases lay between the germline ends. CDR1 is MRHNA and CDR2 is SNTAGT in the germline V gene. This CDR3 is built from 15 residues. TCRdb keeps only in-frame clones here, not all; method: immunoSEQ multiplex PCR. The table lists roughly 200,000 clones, 75% to 90% of them singletons. Grouping used clinical history reported by participants in a survey and questionnaire. Cohort 3 donors counted as recovered after two negative PCRs, clearance, or resolved symptoms. The chain links TRBV6-4 to TRBJ2-2; D might be TRBD2 (6 bases). Sequencing input: PBMCs or T cells enriched from blood (not recorded which). This clonotype was obtained from a man aged 35 to 55 who had recovered from COVID-19. CDR3 sequence reads: CASSDSSGSTGELFF. The CDR3 DNA follows: TGTGCCAGCAGTGACTCTAGCGGATCGACCGGGGAGCTGTTTTTT.